The sample holds a few counts of the clone carrying this TCR beta chain. Its cognate antigen is unknown. Germline V gives CDR1 SQVTM, CDR2 ANQGSEA. V was trimmed by 7 bases and J by 6 bases, leaving 17 bases between them. The CDR3 extends over 13 amino acids. This specimen belongs to a study of T cell responses to AZD1222 COVID-19 vaccine. Study findings and constraints: Donors were largely white British and mainly female; clonal diversity was possibly underestimated. Dominant at 160-218 and 743-854, vaccine-associated CD4 TCRs also spanned spike.

Generated by immunoSEQ multiplex PCR, the TCRdb table keeps only in-frame clones and is missing some. This table holds about 160,000 clones, 92% found once. This sequence was found in an adult who received the AZD1222 COVID-19 vaccine. The rearrangement uses TRBV29-1 and TRBJ2-3; D is tentatively TRBD1 or TRBD2 (5 bases each). The material was peripheral blood, obtained 28 days after the second AZD1222 dose. The CDR3 spells CSGGRAKGDTQYF. The CDR3 DNA reads as TGCAGCGGGGGACGGGCAAAAGGGGATACGCAGTATTTT.